This T cell receptor beta chain was sequenced for a study of CD8+CD57+ T cells in acquired aplastic anemia. Flow cytometry had shown expanded CD8+CD57+ cells in the patients chosen for sequencing. There was no therapy given to any patient before the blood sampling took place. Genomic DNA, serving as template, underwent TCR beta VDJ and CDR3 profiling. Using its own MiXCR run on the reads, TCRdb lists one record per CDR3 protein. The sample contains fewer than 80,000 distinct CDR3 sequences, under 80% of which appear only once. The CDR3 consists of 14 residues. CDR1 SGHKS and CDR2 YYEKEE come from the germline V gene (reference sequence). V was cut by 2 bases and J by 7 bases, with 13 bases left in between. A remark on this clonotype: Its antigen is unidentified.

Points from the study as a whole: Roughly 31 was the count of CD8+ CDR3 sequences that patients shared with controls. No significant difference in CD8+ Simpson's diversity was found between patients and controls.

Sequencing input: sorted CD4+, CD8+, or CD8+CD57+ T cells (not recorded which) from PBMCs. The receptor was isolated from a human donor with aplastic anemia. The rearrangement joins TRBV5-5 to TRBJ2-1, with D tentatively TRBD1 (6 bases). The CDR3 is CASSLGGYGNEQFF. As DNA, the CDR3 is TGTGCCAGCAGCTTAGGGGGTTACGGGAATGAGCAGTTCTTC.